The TCR beta chain described here comes from a study of identical twins. Study results and limitations: Twin pairs had excess sharing that was weaker in beta out-of-frame sequences.

The V end was cut by 5 bases, the J end by 2 bases, with 9 bases between. The CDR3 spans 13 residues. Each CDR3 protein gets one entry after TCRdb re-called the 5' RACE reads with MiXCR. In the table there are under 300,000 distinct CDR3 sequences, approximately 7.1% of which are singletons. Comment on this clonotype: Its cognate antigen is unknown.

The data also belong to a second study, concerning T cells expressing NK-cell markers.

The chain couples TRBV12-3 or TRBV12-4 to TRBJ2-5, with unresolved D. The sequenced material came from CD8+ T cells sorted from blood. This TCR derives from a woman between 18 and 29 years old in good health. Here the CDR3 reads CASSIGPQETQYF. The CDR3 region has the DNA TGTGCCAGCAGTATAGGGCCTCAAGAGACCCAGTACTTC.